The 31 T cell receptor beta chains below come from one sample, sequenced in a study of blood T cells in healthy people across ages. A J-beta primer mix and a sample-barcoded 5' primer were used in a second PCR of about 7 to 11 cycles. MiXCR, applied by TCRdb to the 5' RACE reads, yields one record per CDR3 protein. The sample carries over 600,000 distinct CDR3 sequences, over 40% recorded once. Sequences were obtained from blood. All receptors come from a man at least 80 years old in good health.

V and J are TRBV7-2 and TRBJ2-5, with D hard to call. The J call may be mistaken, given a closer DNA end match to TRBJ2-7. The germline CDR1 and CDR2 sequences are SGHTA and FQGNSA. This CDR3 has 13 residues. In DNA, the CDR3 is TGTGCCAGCAACGTTGGTTTCAGCTACGAGCAGTACTTC. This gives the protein CASNVGFSYEQYF.

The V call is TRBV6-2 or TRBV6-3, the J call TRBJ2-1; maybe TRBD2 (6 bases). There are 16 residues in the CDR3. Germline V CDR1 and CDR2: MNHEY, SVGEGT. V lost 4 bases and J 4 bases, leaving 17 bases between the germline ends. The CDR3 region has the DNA TGTGCCAGCAGTTCCCGTGGGGCGGGGTTTTACAATGAGCAGTTCTTC. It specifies CASSSRGAGFYNEQFF.

CDR3 residues: CASSTPSGGGTDTQYF. The CDR3 coding sequence is TGTGCCAGCAGCACCCCTTCGGGGGGGGGCACAGATACGCAGTATTTT. V usage is TRBV9 and J usage is TRBJ2-3; TRBD2 matches at 8 bases. With V trimmed by 4 bases and J by 1 base, 8 bases remained unmatched. Germline values: CDR1 SGDLS, CDR2 YYNGEE. The CDR3 has 16 amino acids.

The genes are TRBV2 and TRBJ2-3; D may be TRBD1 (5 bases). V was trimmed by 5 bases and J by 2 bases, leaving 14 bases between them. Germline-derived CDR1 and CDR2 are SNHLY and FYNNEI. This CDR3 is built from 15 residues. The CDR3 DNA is TGTGCCAGCAGTCGCACAGGAACCTTCACAGATACGCAGTATTTT. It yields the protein CASSRTGTFTDTQYF.

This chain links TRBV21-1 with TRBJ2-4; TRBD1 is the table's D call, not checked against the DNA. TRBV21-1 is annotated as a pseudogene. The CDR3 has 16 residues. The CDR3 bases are TGTGCCAGCAGCACCCGGGACAGGGCCTTAAAAAACATTCAGTACTTC. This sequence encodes CASSTRDRALKNIQYF.

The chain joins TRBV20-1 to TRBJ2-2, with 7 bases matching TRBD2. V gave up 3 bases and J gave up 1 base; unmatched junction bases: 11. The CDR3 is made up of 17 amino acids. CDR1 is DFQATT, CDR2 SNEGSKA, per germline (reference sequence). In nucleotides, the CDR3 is TGCAGTGCTAGCCCTCTTACGACTAGCTGGAACACCGGGGAGCTGTTTTTT. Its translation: CSASPLTTSWNTGELFF.

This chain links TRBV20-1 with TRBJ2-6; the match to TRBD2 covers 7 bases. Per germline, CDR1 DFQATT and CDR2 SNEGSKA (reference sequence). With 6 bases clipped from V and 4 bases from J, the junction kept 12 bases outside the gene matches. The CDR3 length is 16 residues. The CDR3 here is CSARAGTPSGANVLTF. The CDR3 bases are TGCAGTGCCCGAGCGGGGACTCCCTCCGGGGCCAACGTCCTGACTTTC.

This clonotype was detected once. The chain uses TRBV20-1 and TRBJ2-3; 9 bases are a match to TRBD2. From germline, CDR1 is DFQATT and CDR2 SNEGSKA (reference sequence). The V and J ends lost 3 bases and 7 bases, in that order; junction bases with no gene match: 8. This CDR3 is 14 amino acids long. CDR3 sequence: CSASGAGGPNTQYF. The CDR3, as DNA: TGCAGTGCTAGTGGCGCGGGGGGGCCGAATACGCAGTATTTT.

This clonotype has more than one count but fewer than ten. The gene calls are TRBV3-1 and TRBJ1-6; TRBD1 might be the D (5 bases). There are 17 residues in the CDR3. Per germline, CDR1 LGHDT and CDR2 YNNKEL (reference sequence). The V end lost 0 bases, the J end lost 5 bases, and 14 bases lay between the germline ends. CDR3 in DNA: TGTGCCAGCAGCCAAGATTATGGAGGGGCCAATAATTCACCCCTCCACTTT. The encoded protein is CASSQDYGGANNSPLHF.

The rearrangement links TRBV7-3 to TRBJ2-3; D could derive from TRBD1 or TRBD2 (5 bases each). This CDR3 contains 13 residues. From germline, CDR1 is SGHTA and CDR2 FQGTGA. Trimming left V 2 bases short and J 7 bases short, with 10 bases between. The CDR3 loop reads CASSLEGRNTQYF. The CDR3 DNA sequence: TGTGCCAGCAGCTTAGAGGGGAGAAATACGCAGTATTTT. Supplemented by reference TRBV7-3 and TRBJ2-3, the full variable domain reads GAGVSQTPSNKVTEKGKYVELRCDPISGHTALYWYRQSLGQGPEFLIYFQGTGAADDSGLPNDRFFAVRPEGSVSTLKIQRTERGDSAVYLCASSLEGRNTQYFGPGTRLTVL.

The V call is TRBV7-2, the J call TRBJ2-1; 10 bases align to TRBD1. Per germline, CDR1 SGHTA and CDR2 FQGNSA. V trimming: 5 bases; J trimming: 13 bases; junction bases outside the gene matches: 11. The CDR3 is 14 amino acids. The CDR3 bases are TGTGCCAGCAGCCCAGGACAGGGGGGAGAGACCCAGTTCTTC. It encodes CASSPGQGGETQFF.

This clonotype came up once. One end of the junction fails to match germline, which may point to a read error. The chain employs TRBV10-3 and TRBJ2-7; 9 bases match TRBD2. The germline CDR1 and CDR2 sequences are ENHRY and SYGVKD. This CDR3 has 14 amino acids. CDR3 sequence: CAIGDRSGSYEQYF. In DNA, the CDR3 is TGTGCCATCGGTGATCGTAGCGGGAGCTACGAGCAGTACTTC.

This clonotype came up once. Written as DNA, the CDR3 is TGCGCCACCGAGAAGGACAGGGACTATGGCTACACCTTC. Its protein product is CATEKDRDYGYTF. The J gene is TRBJ1-2, the V gene TRBV10-2, with TRBD1 matching 8 bases. Germline lookup yields CDR1 WSHSY and CDR2 SAAADI. The junction had 7 bases not matched to a gene; V was cut back by 10 bases and J by 3 bases. This CDR3 has 13 residues.

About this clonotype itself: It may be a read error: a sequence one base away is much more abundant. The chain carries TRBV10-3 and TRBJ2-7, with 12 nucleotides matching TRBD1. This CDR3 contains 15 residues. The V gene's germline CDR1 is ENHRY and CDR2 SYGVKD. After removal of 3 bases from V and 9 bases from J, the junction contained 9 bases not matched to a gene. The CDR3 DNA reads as TGTGCCATCAGTGACGCGGGACAGGGGGCGAACGTGCAGTACTTC. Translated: CAISDAGQGANVQYF.

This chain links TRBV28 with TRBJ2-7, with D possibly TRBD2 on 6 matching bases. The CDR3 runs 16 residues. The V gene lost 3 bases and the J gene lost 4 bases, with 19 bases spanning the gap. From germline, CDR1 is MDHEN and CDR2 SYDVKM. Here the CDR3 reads CASSFTGSRDPYEQYF. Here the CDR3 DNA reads TGTGCCAGCAGTTTTACGGGATCGCGGGACCCATACGAGCAGTACTTC.

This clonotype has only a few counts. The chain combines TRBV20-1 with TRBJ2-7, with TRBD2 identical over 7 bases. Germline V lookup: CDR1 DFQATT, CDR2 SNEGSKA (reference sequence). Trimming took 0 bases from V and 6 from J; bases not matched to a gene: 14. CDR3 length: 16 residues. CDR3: CSARDAQGRGSIEQYF. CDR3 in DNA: TGCAGTGCTAGAGATGCCCAGGGTCGCGGGAGTATCGAGCAGTACTTC.

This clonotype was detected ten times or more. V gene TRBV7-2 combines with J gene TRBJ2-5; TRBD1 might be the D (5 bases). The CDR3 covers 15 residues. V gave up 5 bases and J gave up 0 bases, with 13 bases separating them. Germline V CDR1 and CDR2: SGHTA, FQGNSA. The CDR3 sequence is CASSGRVSHQETQYF. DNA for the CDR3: TGTGCCAGCAGCGGCAGGGTCTCCCACCAAGAGACCCAGTACTTC.

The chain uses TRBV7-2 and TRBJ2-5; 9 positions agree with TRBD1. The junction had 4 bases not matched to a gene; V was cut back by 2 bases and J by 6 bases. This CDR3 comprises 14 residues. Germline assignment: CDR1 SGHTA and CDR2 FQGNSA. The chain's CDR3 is CASSLRDREQTQYF. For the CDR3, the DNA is TGTGCCAGCAGCTTAAGGGACAGGGAACAGACCCAGTACTTC.

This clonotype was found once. The DNA for the CDR3 is TGTGCCAGCAGCCCCGACCAGGAGACCCAGTTCTTC. As protein: CASSPDQETQFF. V usage is TRBV11-2 and J usage is TRBJ2-5; D gene unclear. The better agreement between TRBJ2-1 and the DNA end casts doubt on the J call. This CDR3 comprises 12 residues. CDR1 and CDR2 from the germline V gene are SGHAT and FQNNGV.

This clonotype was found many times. The CDR3 here is CASSMGQQETQYF. Written as DNA, the CDR3 is TGTGCCAGCAGTATGGGACAGCAAGAGACCCAGTACTTC. The gene calls are TRBV18 and TRBJ2-5; 7 bases agree with TRBD1. V shed 8 bases, J shed 2 bases, and the junction held 5 bases outside the gene matches. Germline V gene data show CDR1 as KGHSH and CDR2 as LQKENI. The CDR3 contains 13 residues.

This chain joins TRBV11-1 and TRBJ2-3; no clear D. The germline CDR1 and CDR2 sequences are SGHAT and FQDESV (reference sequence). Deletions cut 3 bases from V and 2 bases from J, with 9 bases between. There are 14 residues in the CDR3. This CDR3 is CASSFGQYTDTQYF. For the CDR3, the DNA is TGTGCCAGCAGCTTCGGCCAGTACACAGATACGCAGTATTTT.

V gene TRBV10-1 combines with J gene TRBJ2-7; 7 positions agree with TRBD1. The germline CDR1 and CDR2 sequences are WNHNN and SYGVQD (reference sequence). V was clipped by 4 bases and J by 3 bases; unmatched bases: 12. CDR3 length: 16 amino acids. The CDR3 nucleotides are TGCGCCAGCAGTGGGTCCAGAACAGGGGTTCACTACGAGCAGTACTTC. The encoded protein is CASSGSRTGVHYEQYF.

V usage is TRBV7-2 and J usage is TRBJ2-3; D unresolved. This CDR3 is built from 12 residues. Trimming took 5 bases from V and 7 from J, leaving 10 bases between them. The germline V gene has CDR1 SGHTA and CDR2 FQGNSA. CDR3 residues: CASSLYLNTQYF. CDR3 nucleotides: TGTGCCAGCAGCCTCTACCTAAATACGCAGTATTTT. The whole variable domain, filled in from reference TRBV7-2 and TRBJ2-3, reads GAGVSQSPSNKVTEKGKDVELRCDPISGHTALYWYRQSLGQGLEFLIYFQGNSAPDKSGLPSDRFSAERTGGSVSTLTIQRTQQEDSAVYLCASSLYLNTQYFGPGTRLTVL.

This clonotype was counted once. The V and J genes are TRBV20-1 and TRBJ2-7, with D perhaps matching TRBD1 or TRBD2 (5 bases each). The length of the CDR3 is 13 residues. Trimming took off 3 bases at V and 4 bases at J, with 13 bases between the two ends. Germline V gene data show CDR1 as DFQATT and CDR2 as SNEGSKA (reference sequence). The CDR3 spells CSASGWGRYEQYF. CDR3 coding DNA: TGCAGTGCTAGCGGGTGGGGACGATACGAGCAGTACTTC.

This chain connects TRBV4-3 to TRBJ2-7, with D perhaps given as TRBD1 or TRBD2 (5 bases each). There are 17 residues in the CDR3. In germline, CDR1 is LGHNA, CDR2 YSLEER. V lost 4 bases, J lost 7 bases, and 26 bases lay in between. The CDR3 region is CASSPNLGVSGRNEQYF. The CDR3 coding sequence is TGCGCCAGCAGCCCCAACTTGGGCGTATCGGGGCGAAATGAGCAGTACTTC.

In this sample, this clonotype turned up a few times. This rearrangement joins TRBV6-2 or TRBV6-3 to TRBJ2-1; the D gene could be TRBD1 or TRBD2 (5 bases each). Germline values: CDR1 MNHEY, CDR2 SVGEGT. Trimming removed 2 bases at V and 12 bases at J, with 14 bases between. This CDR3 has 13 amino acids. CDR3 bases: TGTGCCAGCAGTTACGGTTCGTTGGGGACGCAGTTCTTC. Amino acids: CASSYGSLGTQFF.

The CDR3 nucleotides read TGTGCCTGGAGGGGTGTAGGCTATGGCTACACCTTC. It specifies CAWRGVGYGYTF. The chain recombines TRBV30 with TRBJ1-2; D is uncertain. CDR3 length: 12 amino acids. CDR1 GTSNPN and CDR2 SVGIG come from the germline V gene (reference sequence). Trimming pared 3 bases from V and 4 bases from J, leaving 9 bases between. The full variable domain, completed using reference TRBV30 and TRBJ1-2, is SQTIHQWPATLVQPVGSPLSLECTVEGTSNPNLYWYRQAAGRGLQLLFYSVGIGQISSEVPQNLSASRPQDRQFILSSKKLLLSDSGFYLCAWRGVGYGYTFGSGTRLTVV.

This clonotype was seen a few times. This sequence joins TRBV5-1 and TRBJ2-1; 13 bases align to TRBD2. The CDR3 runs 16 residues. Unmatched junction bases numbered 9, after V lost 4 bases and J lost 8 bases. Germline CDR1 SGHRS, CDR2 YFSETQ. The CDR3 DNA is TGCGCCAGCAGCCCTACTAGCGGGGGGGCCCAGCATGAGCAGTTCTTC. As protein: CASSPTSGGAQHEQFF. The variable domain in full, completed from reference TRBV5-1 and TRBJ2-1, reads KAGVTQTPRYLIKTRGQQVTLSCSPISGHRSVSWYQQTPGQGLQFLFEYFSETQRNKGNFPGRFSGRQFSNSRSEMNVSTLELGDSALYLCASSPTSGGAQHEQFFGPGTRLTVL.

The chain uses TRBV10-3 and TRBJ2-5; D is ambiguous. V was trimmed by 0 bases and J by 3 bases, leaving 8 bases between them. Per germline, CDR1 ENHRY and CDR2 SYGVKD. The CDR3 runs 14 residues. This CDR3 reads CAISESGREETQYF. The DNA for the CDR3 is TGTGCCATCAGTGAGTCTGGTAGGGAAGAGACCCAGTACTTC.

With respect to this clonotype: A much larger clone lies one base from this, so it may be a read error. The chain's CDR3 is CASSPRIDMQETQYF. DNA of the CDR3: TGTGCCAGCAGCCCCAGGATCGATATGCAAGAGACCCAGTACTTC. The V and J genes are TRBV7-2 and TRBJ2-5; no firm D call. V gave up 5 bases and J gave up 2 bases, with 15 bases separating them. This CDR3 comprises 15 residues. Germline V gene sequence: CDR1 SGHTA, CDR2 FQGNSA. Combining the CDR3 with reference TRBV7-2 and TRBJ2-5 gives the whole variable domain GAGVSQSPSNKVTEKGKDVELRCDPISGHTALYWYRQSLGQGLEFLIYFQGNSAPDKSGLPSDRFSAERTGGSVSTLTIQRTQQEDSAVYLCASSPRIDMQETQYFGPGTRLLVL.

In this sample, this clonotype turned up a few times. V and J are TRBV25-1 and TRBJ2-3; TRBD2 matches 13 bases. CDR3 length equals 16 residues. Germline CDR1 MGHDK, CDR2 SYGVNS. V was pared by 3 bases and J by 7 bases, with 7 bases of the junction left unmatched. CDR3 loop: CASSEILGTSGNTQYF. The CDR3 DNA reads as TGTGCCAGCAGTGAGATTCTCGGGACTAGCGGGAATACGCAGTATTTT.